The 32 T cell receptor beta chains below come from one sample, sequenced in a study of HIV-infected patients and healthy controls. Around 530 ng RNA was reverse transcribed with alpha and beta constant-region primers. Separate chain-specific third strand synthesis with multiplexing indices produced the alpha and beta libraries. TCRdb re-derived calls from the 5' RACE reads in MiXCR, one entry per CDR3 protein. The sample lists approximately 9,700 distinct CDR3 sequences, 5.2% occurring once. Whole blood was used without fractionation, so all unsorted peripheral T cells were included. The sample was blood, taken before antiretroviral therapy. The receptors originated from an adult with HIV infection.

This clonotype was counted at least ten times. V and J are TRBV7-9 and TRBJ1-1, with D unresolved. CDR1 and CDR2 from the germline V gene are SEHNR and FQNEAQ (reference sequence). This CDR3 is built from 14 residues. The ends were cut back, 1 base at V and 6 bases at J, with 12 bases in the middle. The chain's CDR3 is CASSLVPPPPEAFF. Here the CDR3 DNA reads TGTGCCAGCAGCTTAGTCCCTCCTCCCCCTGAAGCTTTCTTT.

This clonotype was seen ten or more times. V gene TRBV18 combines with J gene TRBJ2-3; 7 bases fit TRBD1. After removal of 4 bases from V and 0 bases from J, the junction contained 4 bases not matched to a gene. CDR1 is KGHSH, CDR2 LQKENI, per germline. This CDR3 comprises 15 residues. The chain's CDR3 is CASSRQGRSTDTQYF. CDR3 nucleotides: TGTGCCAGCTCACGACAGGGTAGGAGCACAGATACGCAGTATTTT.

Ten or more counts support this clonotype. The chain has TRBV2 and TRBJ2-3, with D possibly being TRBD2 (7 bases). CDR3 size: 15 residues. The germline V and J ends were trimmed by 3 bases and 4 bases, with 14 bases remaining between them. Germline V gives CDR1 SNHLY, CDR2 FYNNEI. CDR3 sequence (DNA): TGTGCCAGCAGTGACGGGTGGGAGGGGGCAGATACGCAGTATTTT. The encoded protein is CASSDGWEGADTQYF.

This clonotype is medium-sized in the sample. The J gene is TRBJ1-5, the V gene TRBV7-6; D unclear. The germline V gene has CDR1 SGHVS and CDR2 FNYEAQ. CDR3 size: 14 residues. With 1 base removed from V and 1 base from J, the gap between germline ends came to 5 bases. CDR3 sequence: CASSLEDSNQPQHF. The CDR3 DNA sequence: TGTGCCAGCAGCTTAGAGGACAGCAATCAGCCCCAGCATTTT.

The V gene is TRBV20-1, the J gene TRBJ2-2; the D gene is possibly TRBD2 (5 bases). Trimming removed 5 bases from V and 12 bases from J, with 13 bases in between. Germline V gives CDR1 DFQATT, CDR2 SNEGSKA (reference sequence). The CDR3 sequence is 11 residues long. The CDR3 DNA is TGCAGTGCTGCCGACTATTCAAAGCTGTTTTTT. Residues: CSAADYSKLFF.

In its sample, this clonotype was seen many times. J is TRBJ2-1 and V is TRBV7-9; possible D gene TRBD2, 5 bases. Germline values: CDR1 SEHNR, CDR2 FQNEAQ (reference sequence). Trimming shortened V by 8 bases and J by 8 bases, and 19 bases separated the two germline ends. This CDR3 comprises 14 residues. The CDR3 protein is CASRRGWPQDEQFF. CDR3 in DNA: TGTGCCAGCCGTCGAGGGTGGCCCCAAGATGAGCAGTTCTTC.

This clonotype was detected many times. The J gene is TRBJ2-5, the V gene TRBV12-3 or TRBV12-4, with TRBD2 matching over 8 bases. V gave up 5 bases and J gave up 5 bases; unmatched junction bases: 13. The CDR3 contains 16 residues. The CDR3: CASSTTSVSNGETQYF. As DNA, the CDR3 is TGTGCCAGCAGTACGACTAGCGTTTCTAATGGGGAGACCCAGTACTTC.

This clonotype was counted ten times or more. Written as DNA, the CDR3 is TGTGCCAGCAGCGGGGGACTAGCGGGGTTCACAGATACGCAGTATTTT. Residues: CASSGGLAGFTDTQYF. This chain uses TRBV9 with TRBJ2-3, with 13 bases aligning to TRBD2. This CDR3 spans 16 amino acids. Germline V CDR1 and CDR2: SGDLS, YYNGEE. The trim removed 3 bases at V and 2 bases at J, leaving 3 bases unmatched.

This clonotype was detected ten times or more. The chain is built from TRBV12-3 or TRBV12-4 and TRBJ2-7, with D possibly matching TRBD2 (6 bases). Trimming stripped 3 bases from V and 5 bases from J, with 14 bases between. The CDR3 contains 14 residues. CDR3 loop: CASSFGGIVDEQYF. CDR3 nucleotide sequence: TGTGCCAGCAGTTTCGGCGGGATAGTCGACGAGCAGTACTTC.

This clonotype came up many times. V and J are TRBV6-6 and TRBJ1-1; D is ambiguous. V was shortened by 0 bases and J by 2 bases, with 7 bases between the two germline ends. Germline CDR1 is MNHNY and CDR2 is SVGAGI (reference sequence). The CDR3 sequence is 14 residues long. The CDR3 DNA reads as TGTGCCAGCAGTTACTCGAAAGAAAACACTGAAGCTTTCTTT. Encoded protein: CASSYSKENTEAFF.

This clonotype was counted many times. This rearrangement joins TRBV24-1 to TRBJ1-1; D is unclear. The CDR3 sequence is 12 residues long. Trimming stripped 4 bases from V and 5 bases from J, with 7 bases between. Germline lookup yields CDR1 KGHDR and CDR2 SFDVKD. In nucleotides, the CDR3 is TGTGCCACCAGTGACCCGGGAACTGAAGCTTTCTTT. Protein product: CATSDPGTEAFF.

This clonotype was seen a single time. The genes are TRBV19 and TRBJ2-4, with TRBD2 identical over 12 bases. There are 22 residues in the CDR3. Per the germline V gene, CDR1 is LNHDA and CDR2 is SQIVND (reference sequence). Unmatched junction bases numbered 21, after V lost 4 bases and J lost 2 bases. The CDR3 DNA reads TGTGCCAGTAGTACACCCCCCGGGACTAGCGGGCTTATCCTCCCATCCAAAAACATTCAGTACTTC. Translation gives CASSTPPGTSGLILPSKNIQYF.

This clonotype has at least ten counts. The chain has TRBV12-3 or TRBV12-4 and TRBJ2-7; TRBD2 agrees at 9 bases. With 2 bases clipped from V and 0 bases from J, the junction kept 8 bases outside the gene matches. CDR3 length equals 17 residues. CDR3 sequence (DNA): TGTGCCAGCAGTTTAAAATCCGCTAGCGGGATCTCCTACGAGCAGTACTTC. Translation: CASSLKSASGISYEQYF.

This clonotype has ten or more counts. This sequence joins TRBV19 and TRBJ2-2; TRBD2 agrees at 7 bases. The CDR3 consists of 15 residues. V lost 4 bases and J lost 5; bases outside the gene matches: 7. The germline V gene encodes CDR1 LNHDA and CDR2 SQIVND (reference sequence). The DNA of the CDR3 is TGTGCCAGTAGTAATGCGGGAGAAGGAACCGGGGAGCTGTTTTTT. Protein product: CASSNAGEGTGELFF. The full variable domain, in which reference TRBV19 and TRBJ2-2 provide the parts outside the CDR3, is DGGITQSPKYLFRKEGQNVTLSCEQNLNHDAMYWYRQDPGQGLRLIYYSQIVNDFQKGDIAEGYSVSREKKESFPLTVTSAQKNPTAFYLCASSNAGEGTGELFFGEGSRLTVL.

This clonotype was seen at least ten times. CDR3 residues: CASSPDREYEQYF. As DNA, the CDR3 is TGTGCCAGCAGCCCCGACAGGGAATACGAGCAGTACTTC. The rearrangement joins TRBV28 to TRBJ2-7, with 7 positions matching TRBD1. The CDR3 length is 13 residues. The trim removed 6 bases at V and 4 bases at J, leaving 6 bases unmatched. The germline gives CDR1 MDHEN, CDR2 SYDVKM.

This clonotype has ten or more counts. The chain has TRBV27 and TRBJ2-7; the match to TRBD2 covers 7 bases. The CDR3 loop spans 14 amino acids. Germline-derived CDR1 and CDR2 are MNHEY and SMNVEV (reference sequence). V was pared by 5 bases and J by 5 bases, with 9 bases of the junction left unmatched. CDR3 bases: TGTGCCAGCAGTGGCAGGGAGGGGATAGACGAGCAGTACTTC. Encoded protein: CASSGREGIDEQYF.

This clonotype is categorized as medium-sized. Written as DNA, the CDR3 is TGCAGTGCCCTATGGACTAGCGGGGGGCCGGAGACCCAGTACTTC. Protein sequence: CSALWTSGGPETQYF. The V and J genes are TRBV20-1 and TRBJ2-5, with 14 bases identical to TRBD2. Looked up from germline, CDR1 is DFQATT and CDR2 is SNEGSKA (reference sequence). Unmatched junction bases numbered 8, after V lost 6 bases and J lost 5 bases. The CDR3 spans 15 residues.

This clonotype showed up many times. The chain links TRBV19 to TRBJ1-1; D is undetermined. Germline V CDR1 and CDR2: LNHDA, SQIVND (reference sequence). The CDR3 runs 12 residues. Trimming left V 4 bases short and J 1 base short, with 4 bases between. The CDR3 region has the DNA TGTGCCAGTAGTAACGGGAACACTGAAGCTTTCTTT. It is translated as CASSNGNTEAFF.

The sample holds many counts of this clonotype. The V gene is TRBV3-1, the J gene TRBJ1-1; perhaps TRBD1 as D (5 bases). CDR1 LGHDT and CDR2 YNNKEL come from the germline V gene (reference sequence). V lost 1 base and J lost 4, with 13 bases in between. The CDR3 consists of 15 residues. The CDR3 region has the DNA TGTGCCAGCAGCCAAGTCGGGGGTTCCCCCACTGAAGCTTTCTTT. This codes for CASSQVGGSPTEAFF.

In its sample, this clonotype was seen a few times. This chain connects TRBV18 to TRBJ1-1, with D possibly matching TRBD1 (5 bases). V was clipped by 2 bases and J by 13 bases, with 17 bases between them. Germline-derived CDR1 and CDR2 are KGHSH and LQKENI. The CDR3 spans 13 residues. CDR3 loop: CASSPTARDAGFF. The DNA for the CDR3 is TGTGCCAGCTCACCAACCGCCCGGGACGCCGGTTTCTTT. Using reference TRBV18 and TRBJ1-1 for the parts outside the CDR3, the full variable domain is NAGVMQNPRHLVRRRGQEARLRCSPMKGHSHVYWYRQLPEEGLKFMVYLQKENIIDESGMPKERFSAEFPKEGPSILRIQQVVRGDSAAYFCASSPTARDAGFFGQGTRLTVV.

By sample share, this clonotype is medium-sized (0.01 to 0.1%). The chain links TRBV2 to TRBJ2-1, with 8 bases matching TRBD2. After removal of 6 bases from V and 2 bases from J, the junction contained 6 bases not matched to a gene. Germline V gene data show CDR1 as SNHLY and CDR2 as FYNNEI. The CDR3 spans 15 residues. Here the CDR3 DNA reads TGTGCCAGCAGCAAAGGGACTAGTGCCTACAATGAGCAGTTCTTC. Amino acids: CASSKGTSAYNEQFF.

This clonotype has at least ten counts. The CDR3 DNA follows: TGTGCCAGTAGTATGGGAAGCCAGCCCCAGCATTTT. Its translation is CASSMGSQPQHF. The chain uses TRBV19 and TRBJ1-5; D gene unclear. Trimming cost V 3 bases and J 7 bases, with 7 bases left between them. The germline gives CDR1 LNHDA, CDR2 SQIVND (reference sequence). This CDR3 comprises 12 residues.

This clonotype was found many times. This rearrangement joins TRBV27 to TRBJ2-6, with D perhaps being TRBD1 or TRBD2 (5 bases each). The CDR3 is 17 residues long. CDR1 is MNHEY, CDR2 SMNVEV, per germline (reference sequence). V lost 1 base and J 2 bases, leaving 12 bases between the germline ends. As DNA, the CDR3 is TGTGCCAGCAGTTTATTGGGGACGGCGGCTGGGGCCAACGTCCTGACTTTC. As protein: CASSLLGTAAGANVLTF.

This clonotype was seen a handful of times. The rearrangement uses TRBV5-4 and TRBJ2-1; TRBD1 agrees at 8 bases. Germline V gene data show CDR1 as SGHNT and CDR2 as YYREEE (reference sequence). The CDR3 covers 16 residues. Trimming cost V 2 bases and J 3 bases; bases outside gene matches: 7. The CDR3 DNA reads as TGTGCCAGCAGCTTATCAGGGACAGGAGACTACAATGAGCAGTTCTTC. Translation: CASSLSGTGDYNEQFF. Based on the CDR3 plus reference TRBV5-4 and TRBJ2-1, the full variable domain is ETGVTQSPTHLIKTRGQQVTLRCSSQSGHNTVSWYQQALGQGPQFIFQYYREEENGRGNFPPRFSGLQFPNYSSELNVNALELDDSALYLCASSLSGTGDYNEQFFGPGTRLTVL.

Judged by abundance, this clonotype is medium-sized. The rearrangement uses TRBV5-1 and TRBJ1-1; no reliable D call. Per the germline V gene, CDR1 is SGHRS and CDR2 is YFSETQ. The length of the CDR3 is 15 residues. The V end lost 0 bases, the J end lost 1 base, and 10 bases lay between the germline ends. The CDR3 loop reads CASSLVQTSNTEAFF. CDR3 in DNA: TGCGCCAGCAGCTTGGTCCAAACTTCGAACACTGAAGCTTTCTTT.

This clonotype was seen more than once but under ten times. The rearrangement uses TRBV20-1 and TRBJ2-5; possibly TRBD2 for D (6 bases). CDR3 length: 15 amino acids. Trimming cost V 6 bases and J 0 bases, with 17 bases left between them. Germline CDR1 DFQATT, CDR2 SNEGSKA (reference sequence). CDR3 in DNA: TGCAGTGCCAACACCCGGGGGTATAACCAAGAGACCCAGTACTTC. Translated: CSANTRGYNQETQYF.

This clonotype appeared many times. The chain couples TRBV19 to TRBJ1-5, with a tentative D call TRBD1 (5 bases). CDR1 is LNHDA and CDR2 is SQIVND in the germline V gene (reference sequence). Trimming cost V 5 bases and J 7 bases, with 21 bases left between them. The CDR3 is 16 amino acids. The CDR3 sequence: CASSSGGGGLGQPQHF. The DNA for the CDR3 is TGTGCCAGTAGTTCCGGGGGTGGTGGTTTGGGACAGCCCCAGCATTTT.

V is TRBV6-5 and J is TRBJ2-3; D possibly corresponds to TRBD2 (6 bases). The CDR3 spans 15 residues. Germline V lookup: CDR1 MNHEY, CDR2 SVGAGI. The V end was cut by 4 bases, the J end by 1 base, with 12 bases between. The CDR3 DNA reads as TGTGCCAGCAGTTCGGGACTTTCCCGCACAGATACGCAGTATTTT. The encoded protein is CASSSGLSRTDTQYF.

This chain uses TRBV6-1 with TRBJ2-7; D remains unclear. The CDR3 spans 14 residues. Germline CDR1 MNHNS, CDR2 SASEGT. With 3 bases removed from V and 2 bases from J, the gap between germline ends came to 11 bases. CDR3 in amino acids: CASSDVVGPYEQYF. The CDR3 DNA is TGTGCCAGCAGTGACGTGGTTGGCCCCTACGAGCAGTACTTC.

There are many counts of this clonotype. The chain has TRBV7-9 and TRBJ1-1, with D perhaps matching TRBD1 (5 bases). With 1 base removed from V and 7 bases from J, the gap between germline ends came to 19 bases. This CDR3 is built from 16 residues. Germline V gene sequence: CDR1 SEHNR, CDR2 FQNEAQ (reference sequence). CDR3 loop: CASSLESGATKHEAFF. CDR3 nucleotides: TGTGCCAGCAGCTTAGAGTCCGGGGCCACCAAACATGAAGCTTTCTTT.

This clonotype was found many times. The rearrangement links TRBV2 to TRBJ2-1; unclear D gene. The germline V gene has CDR1 SNHLY and CDR2 FYNNEI. The length of the CDR3 is 11 residues. V was shortened by 7 bases and J by 5 bases, with 6 bases between the two germline ends. The CDR3: CASNRNNEQFF. The CDR3 DNA reads as TGTGCCAGCAACCGAAACAATGAGCAGTTCTTC. The full variable domain, its missing parts supplied by reference TRBV2 and TRBJ2-1, is EPEVTQTPSHQVTQMGQEVILRCVPISNHLYFYWYRQILGQKVEFLVSFYNNEISEKSEIFDDQFSVERPDGSNFTLKIRSTKLEDSAMYFCASNRNNEQFFGPGTRLTVL.

Judged by abundance, this clonotype is medium-sized. This rearrangement joins TRBV29-1 to TRBJ2-7; TRBD1 matches 8 bases. Unmatched junction bases numbered 4, after V lost 3 bases and J lost 0 bases. This CDR3 has 14 residues. CDR1 and CDR2 (germline): SQVTM, ANQGSEA. The CDR3 region is CSVDGDRGSYEQYF. CDR3 nucleotide sequence: TGCAGCGTTGATGGTGACAGGGGCTCCTACGAGCAGTACTTC.